These 14 T cell receptor beta chains share one sample of origin, sequenced in a study of T cell responses to AZD1222 COVID-19 vaccine (dated by TCRdb to 2020 to 2023). The library was produced with the immunoSEQ multiplex PCR assay. Held by TCRdb, this immuneACCESS table contains in-frame sequences only and omits some clones. Under half of the omission traces to an unresolved V gene where checked; the cause of the rest is unknown. In all, the sample holds approximately 140,000 clones, and 75% to 95% of those were seen once. In total, the top ten clones hold more than 3% of the sample. The time point label of this sample denotes: about 28 days (+/-7) after the second vaccine dose. Sequencing used peripheral blood, obtained 28 days after the second AZD1222 dose. These receptors all stem from an adult who received the AZD1222 COVID-19 vaccine.

The chain is built from TRBV27 and TRBJ2-7, with a possible D match to TRBD2 (6 bases). In germline, CDR1 is MNHEY, CDR2 SMNVEV (reference sequence). This CDR3 is 14 amino acids long. The germline V and J ends were trimmed by 5 bases and 4 bases, with 15 bases remaining between them. The DNA of the CDR3 is TGTGCCAGCAGTATACTTGGCGGGGAATACGAGCAGTACTTC. Translated: CASSILGGEYEQYF.

For this clone: Other nucleotide sequences in the sample specify the same CDR3. The chain links TRBV18 to TRBJ1-1; 11 bases are shared with TRBD1. Germline lookup yields CDR1 KGHSH and CDR2 LQKENI. V trimming: 2 bases; J trimming: 1 base; junction bases outside the gene matches: 0. This CDR3 region has 15 residues. In nucleotides, the CDR3 is TGTGCCAGCTCACCAGGGACAGGGGGGAACACTGAAGCTTTCTTT. This gives the protein CASSPGTGGNTEAFF. Complete variable domain (other parts from reference TRBV18 and TRBJ1-1): NAGVMQNPRHLVRRRGQEARLRCSPMKGHSHVYWYRQLPEEGLKFMVYLQKENIIDESGMPKERFSAEFPKEGPSILRIQQVVRGDSAAYFCASSPGTGGNTEAFFGQGTRLTVV.

The chain combines TRBV30 with TRBJ1-1; maybe TRBD1 (6 bases). Germline loops: CDR1 GTSNPN, CDR2 SVGIG (reference sequence). Trimming cost V 4 bases and J 8 bases, with 20 bases left between them. The CDR3 runs 14 residues. The CDR3 nucleotides are TGTGCCTGGACTTCAAAGGGGGTCCCCCGGGAAGCTTTCTTT. Its protein is CAWTSKGVPREAFF. The whole variable domain, remainder taken from reference TRBV30 and TRBJ1-1, is SQTIHQWPATLVQPVGSPLSLECTVEGTSNPNLYWYRQAAGRGLQLLFYSVGIGQISSEVPQNLSASRPQDRQFILSSKKLLLSDSGFYLCAWTSKGVPREAFFGQGTRLTVV.

The J gene is TRBJ2-7, the V gene TRBV19; D is perhaps TRBD1 (5 bases). CDR3 length: 13 residues. From germline, CDR1 is LNHDA and CDR2 SQIVND (reference sequence). V gave up 3 bases and J gave up 1 base, with 7 bases separating them. The CDR3 protein is CASSITGSYEQYF. The CDR3, as DNA: TGTGCCAGTAGTATTACAGGATCCTACGAGCAGTACTTC.

The chain is built from TRBV25-1 and TRBJ1-2; no firm D call. CDR3 length equals 14 residues. Trimming cost V 3 bases and J 0 bases, with 8 bases left between them. Germline values: CDR1 MGHDK, CDR2 SYGVNS. The CDR3 sequence is CASSESPTNYGYTF. CDR3 bases: TGTGCCAGCAGTGAGAGTCCTACTAACTATGGCTACACCTTC.

This chain joins TRBV11-3 and TRBJ2-7, with D perhaps matching TRBD2 (6 bases). The CDR3 length is 15 residues. V was shortened by 5 bases and J by 0 bases, with 14 bases between the two germline ends. CDR1 and CDR2 (germline): SGHNT, YENEEA. The CDR3 loop reads CASSPGVSSSYEQYF. The CDR3 DNA is TGTGCCAGCAGCCCGGGAGTTTCGAGCTCCTACGAGCAGTACTTC. The full variable domain, rest sourced from reference TRBV11-3 and TRBJ2-7, is EAGVVQSPRYKIIEKKQPVAFWCNPISGHNTLYWYLQNLGQGPELLIRYENEEAVDDSQLPKDRFSAERLKGVDSTLKIQPAELGDSAVYLCASSPGVSSSYEQYFGPGTRLTVT.

This rearrangement joins TRBV6-5 to TRBJ1-5; D is perhaps TRBD1 (6 bases). There are 14 residues in the CDR3. Trimming removed 8 bases at V and 2 bases at J, with 13 bases between. CDR1 and CDR2 from the germline V gene are MNHEY and SVGAGI. The CDR3 loop is CASRGGGGNQPQHF. The CDR3 nucleotides are TGTGCCAGCCGAGGGGGTGGGGGCAATCAGCCCCAGCATTTT.

The chain employs TRBV2 and TRBJ2-3, with D tentatively TRBD1 or TRBD2 (5 bases each). CDR1 and CDR2 (germline): SNHLY, FYNNEI. The CDR3 is 15 amino acids. V gave up 5 bases and J gave up 6 bases, with 18 bases separating them. CDR3 bases: TGTGCCAGCAGTACTCCCGGGACCCAAAGGGATACGCAGTATTTT. This gives the protein CASSTPGTQRDTQYF.

This clone has only one observation. This CDR3 is CSASDQPSGSYEQYF. CDR3 in DNA: TGCAGTGCTAGTGACCAACCTAGCGGGAGTTACGAGCAGTACTTC. The chain is built from TRBV20-1 and TRBJ2-7; 10 bases are a match to TRBD2. CDR1 DFQATT and CDR2 SNEGSKA come from the germline V gene (reference sequence). The CDR3 is 15 residues long. Trimming took 3 bases from V and 4 from J; bases not matched to a gene: 9.

V gene TRBV5-5 combines with J gene TRBJ2-1; 10 bases match TRBD1. The CDR3 covers 13 residues. Germline trimming cut 3 bases from V and 8 bases from J; bases unmatched to any gene: 2. CDR1 and CDR2 (germline): SGHKS, YYEKEE (reference sequence). CDR3 nucleotides: TGTGCCAGCAGCTGGGACAGGGGTGATGAGCAGTTCTTC. Encoded protein: CASSWDRGDEQFF.

The sample holds a few counts of this clone. The J gene is TRBJ1-5, the V gene TRBV7-6; 8 nucleotides align to TRBD1. This CDR3 is 16 amino acids long. V shed 5 bases and J 2 bases; nucleotides not matched to a gene: 8. CDR1 is SGHVS and CDR2 is FNYEAQ in the germline V gene. The CDR3 nucleotides are TGTGCCAGCAGCCTTGCAGGGGGCAGGGGCAATCAGCCCCAGCATTTT. Translated, it gives CASSLAGGRGNQPQHF.

The chain is built from TRBV19 and TRBJ1-4, with D hard to call. Germline V gene lookup returns CDR1 LNHDA and CDR2 SQIVND (reference sequence). This CDR3 contains 14 residues. V lost 5 bases, J lost 3 bases, and 10 bases lay in between. CDR3 sequence reads: CASSGSRANEKLFF. The DNA for the CDR3 is TGTGCCAGTAGTGGATCTCGCGCTAATGAAAAACTGTTTTTT.

The rearrangement links TRBV30 to TRBJ1-5; perhaps TRBD1 as D (5 bases). The V gene lost 0 bases and the J gene lost 3 bases, with 12 bases spanning the gap. Germline lookup yields CDR1 GTSNPN and CDR2 SVGIG (reference sequence). The CDR3 consists of 15 residues. CDR3 in amino acids: CAWSVVGTNNQPQHF. The CDR3 bases are TGTGCCTGGAGTGTAGTAGGGACGAACAATCAGCCCCAGCATTTT.

The chain uses TRBV13 and TRBJ2-5; TRBD2 matches at 8 bases. The V gene's germline CDR1 is PRHDT and CDR2 FYEKMQ (reference sequence). The length of the CDR3 is 17 residues. V shed 0 bases, J shed 5 bases, and the junction held 11 bases outside the gene matches. CDR3 sequence: CASSLGGGSGNAETQYF. The DNA of the CDR3 is TGTGCCAGCAGCTTAGGGGGTGGTAGCGGGAATGCGGAGACCCAGTACTTC.